This T cell receptor (beta chain) was sequenced during a study of T cell responses to AZD1222 COVID-19 vaccine. Study-wide background: Second doses at about 4 or about 12 weeks were pooled. Study-wide results and limits: Spike-specific TCR breadth and depth were elevated following two AZD1222 doses.

Points on this clone: The antigen is unknown.

TCRdb's table, derived via immunoSEQ multiplex PCR, lists solely in-frame clones and lacks some. The table records about 140,000 clones, more than 80% of them present only once. The germline gives CDR1 MNHEY, CDR2 SMNVEV (reference sequence). The V gene lost 2 bases and the J gene lost 0 bases, with 7 bases spanning the gap. This CDR3 spans 14 amino acids. The sequence derives from an adult in good health. This chain links TRBV27 with TRBJ1-1; unclear D gene. Sequencing used peripheral blood, obtained on day 0 of AZD1222 vaccination. The CDR3 DNA follows: TGTGCCAGCAGTTTAAGGCCCATGAACACTGAAGCTTTCTTT. Encoded protein: CASSLRPMNTEAFF.